The 9 T cell receptor beta chains presented below share a single source sample, sequenced in a study of blood T cell repertoires in COVID-19. Profiled with immunoSEQ multiplex PCR; TCRdb holds only in-frame clones, not every one. Among around 250,000 clones listed, about four fifths were seen once. Sequencing was performed on peripheral blood. These receptors were taken from a man under 40 who had recovered from COVID-19.

This clone has only a few counts. This sequence joins TRBV5-1 and TRBJ2-2, with 7 bases that match TRBD1. CDR1 and CDR2 from the germline V gene are SGHRS and YFSETQ. This CDR3 is 15 amino acids long. Trimming at V came to 4 bases and at J to 5 bases, leaving 8 bases not matched to a gene. In DNA, the CDR3 is TGCGCCAGCAGCCTCCGGGACAGCAAGACCGGGGAGCTGTTTTTT. It specifies CASSLRDSKTGELFF.

The genes are TRBV3-1 (or the pseudogene TRBV3-2) and TRBJ1-5; the match to TRBD1 covers 7 bases. Germline lookup yields CDR1 LGHDT and CDR2 YNNKEL (reference sequence). Trimming cost V 4 bases and J 1 base; bases outside gene matches: 1. There are 14 residues in the CDR3. CDR3: CASSRQGSNQPQHF. The DNA of the CDR3 is TGTGCCAGCAGCCGACAGGGAAGCAATCAGCCCCAGCATTTT.

The chain employs TRBV19 and TRBJ1-6; D unclear. Trimming pared 3 bases from V and 10 bases from J, leaving 7 bases between. Germline CDR1 reads LNHDA; CDR2 reads SQIVND (reference sequence). The CDR3 is 12 amino acids. This chain's CDR3 is CASSIFGSPLHF. CDR3 nucleotide sequence: TGTGCCAGTAGTATTTTCGGGTCACCCCTCCACTTT.

The rearrangement joins TRBV15 to TRBJ1-5; the match to TRBD1 covers 8 bases. V lost 2 bases, J lost 5 bases, and 5 bases stayed unmatched. The CDR3 sequence is 15 residues long. CDR1 is LNHNV, CDR2 YYDKDF, per germline (reference sequence). The DNA of the CDR3 is TGTGCCACCAGCAGACAGCACAGGGGGGATCAGCCCCAGCATTTT. It yields the protein CATSRQHRGDQPQHF.

The chain has TRBV3-1 (or the pseudogene TRBV3-2) and TRBJ1-2; D gene uncertain. Germline values: CDR1 LGHDT, CDR2 YNNKEL (reference sequence). CDR3 length equals 14 residues. Deletions cut 2 bases from V and 8 bases from J, with 15 bases between. CDR3 nucleotides: TGTGCCAGCAGCCAATACCGGGATCAAGGGGGCTACACCTTC. This encodes CASSQYRDQGGYTF.

This chain connects TRBV19 to TRBJ1-2; D remains ambiguous. The V gene's germline CDR1 is LNHDA and CDR2 SQIVND (reference sequence). The V end was cut by 7 bases, the J end by 4 bases, with 13 bases between. The CDR3 contains 13 residues. CDR3 DNA sequence: TGTGCCAGTATAGGCGAACAGTTCTATGGCTACACCTTC. Its protein product is CASIGEQFYGYTF.

This chain links TRBV10-3 with TRBJ1-1; TRBD1 aligns across 7 bases. The V gene's germline CDR1 is ENHRY and CDR2 SYGVKD. The length of the CDR3 is 12 residues. After removal of 10 bases from V and 1 base from J, the junction contained 3 bases not matched to a gene. The CDR3 DNA sequence: TGTGCCACCAGACAGGGGAACACTGAAGCTTTCTTT. The encoded protein is CATRQGNTEAFF.

This clone was detected only a few times. The V call is TRBV11-2, the J call TRBJ2-1; TRBD1 matches 9 bases. This CDR3 has 13 amino acids. Per germline, CDR1 SGHAT and CDR2 FQNNGV. The V and J ends lost 4 bases and 8 bases, in that order; junction bases with no gene match: 3. This CDR3 reads CASSSTGGDEQFF. The CDR3, as DNA: TGTGCCAGCAGCTCAACAGGGGGCGATGAGCAGTTCTTC. The whole variable domain, remainder taken from reference TRBV11-2 and TRBJ2-1, is EAGVAQSPRYKIIEKRQSVAFWCNPISGHATLYWYQQILGQGPKLLIQFQNNGVVDDSQLPKDRFSAERLKGVDSTLKIQPAKLEDSAVYLCASSSTGGDEQFFGPGTRLTVL.

V is TRBV3-1 (or the pseudogene TRBV3-2) and J is TRBJ1-2; tentative D call: TRBD1 (5 bases). Germline CDR1 is LGHDT and CDR2 is YNNKEL (reference sequence). The germline V and J ends were trimmed by 4 bases and 1 base, with 13 bases remaining between them. This CDR3 has 15 amino acids. Written as DNA, the CDR3 is TGTGCCAGCAGCCTTGGGGGGGGAATTAACTATGGCTACACCTTC. Residues: CASSLGGGINYGYTF.